A selection of T cell receptor beta chains follows, all from one sample in a study of shared clonotypes between healthy human individuals. Some clones are missing from TCRdb's copy, which holds only in-frame ones; the method was immunoSEQ multiplex PCR. The sample includes approximately 2,000,000 clones, around 93% seen only once; the top ten take about 1.7%. The sequencing sample was made of naive CD8+ T cells from PBMCs. These receptors all come from a man aged 18 to 35 in good health. Some clones in this sample may be carry-over from other donors' samples. CDR3s include the opening cysteine and the closing phenylalanine or tryptophan. Each record gives: D gene, CDR3 length, V gene, clone size, J gene, CDR3 protein, CDR3 DNA. A D gene is named only where the DNA matches it firmly. Not every row has a clone size; where given, it reads once, few, many or a size class.

d_gene: NA
len: 16
v_gene: TRBV27
abundance: once
j_gene: TRBJ1-2
CDR3aa: CASSLHGPKEHYGYTF
CDR3nt: TGTGCCAGCAGTTTACACGGGCCAAAAGAGCACTATGGCTACACCTTC

d_gene: NA
len: 15
v_gene: TRBV9
abundance: NA
j_gene: TRBJ2-2
CDR3aa: CASSSTDGDTGELFF
CDR3nt: TGTGCCAGCAGTTCCACGGACGGGGACACCGGGGAGCTGTTTTTT

d_gene: NA
len: 14
v_gene: TRBV6-6
abundance: NA
j_gene: TRBJ2-3
CDR3aa: CASSDLKLADTQYF
CDR3nt: TGTGCCAGCAGTGACCTGAAACTAGCAGATACGCAGTATTTT

d_gene: NA
len: 13
v_gene: TRBV11-2
abundance: NA
j_gene: TRBJ2-1
CDR3aa: CASSSSQHNEQFF
CDR3nt: TGTGCCAGCAGCTCATCGCAGCACAATGAGCAGTTCTTC

d_gene: NA
len: 13
v_gene: TRBV11-2
abundance: NA
j_gene: TRBJ2-3
CDR3aa: CASSLVPTDTQYF
CDR3nt: TGTGCCAGCAGCTTAGTCCCCACAGATACGCAGTATTTT

d_gene: TRBD1
len: 16
v_gene: TRBV11-2
abundance: NA
j_gene: TRBJ2-3
CDR3aa: CASSLGLGGVPDTQYF
CDR3nt: TGTGCCAGCAGCTTAGGGTTAGGGGGCGTCCCAGATACGCAGTATTTT

d_gene: TRBD2
len: 16
v_gene: TRBV7-6
abundance: NA
j_gene: TRBJ2-5
CDR3aa: CASSLRLAGGQETQYF
CDR3nt: TGTGCCAGCAGCTTACGTCTAGCGGGAGGACAAGAGACCCAGTACTTC

d_gene: NA
len: 15
v_gene: TRBV29-1
abundance: NA
j_gene: TRBJ2-7
CDR3aa: CSGRGPGHLGYEQYF
CDR3nt: TGCAGCGGCAGGGGACCGGGACACCTCGGTTACGAGCAGTACTTC

d_gene: NA
len: 13
v_gene: TRBV9
abundance: NA
j_gene: TRBJ2-7
CDR3aa: CASSVDGSYEQYF
CDR3nt: TGTGCCAGCAGCGTAGACGGTTCCTACGAGCAGTACTTC

d_gene: NA
len: 14
v_gene: TRBV15
abundance: NA
j_gene: TRBJ2-7
CDR3aa: CATSSGRGSYEQYF
CDR3nt: TGTGCCACCAGCAGTGGCAGGGGCTCCTACGAGCAGTACTTC

d_gene: NA
len: 15
v_gene: TRBV9
abundance: NA
j_gene: TRBJ1-4
CDR3aa: CASSVFGAENEKLFF
CDR3nt: TGTGCCAGCAGCGTATTTGGGGCAGAGAATGAAAAACTGTTTTTT

d_gene: NA
len: 16
v_gene: TRBV27
abundance: NA
j_gene: TRBJ2-6
CDR3aa: CASGVRVFNGANVLTF
CDR3nt: TGTGCCAGCGGTGTGAGGGTCTTTAATGGGGCCAACGTCCTGACTTTC

d_gene: NA
len: 15
v_gene: TRBV5-4
abundance: NA
j_gene: TRBJ2-5
CDR3aa: CASSSREQGWGTQYF
CDR3nt: TGTGCCAGCAGCTCCCGGGAGCAGGGGTGGGGGACCCAGTACTTC

d_gene: NA
len: 15
v_gene: TRBV27
abundance: NA
j_gene: TRBJ2-7
CDR3aa: CASSLIGLHSYEQYF
CDR3nt: TGTGCCAGCAGCTTGATCGGGCTCCACTCCTACGAGCAGTACTTC

d_gene: TRBD1
len: 19
v_gene: TRBV4-3
abundance: once
j_gene: TRBJ1-5
CDR3aa: CASSQEWMTTGDINQPQHF
CDR3nt: TGCGCCAGCAGCCAAGAGTGGATGACCACAGGGGATATCAATCAGCCCCAGCATTTT

d_gene: NA
len: 17
v_gene: TRBV19
abundance: NA
j_gene: TRBJ2-1
CDR3aa: CASSGLLGSWGDNEQFF
CDR3nt: TGTGCCAGTAGTGGGTTGTTGGGGTCCTGGGGGGACAATGAGCAGTTCTTC

d_gene: NA
len: 15
v_gene: TRBV2
abundance: NA
j_gene: TRBJ2-1
CDR3aa: CASSEGFGTNNEQFF
CDR3nt: TGTGCCAGCAGTGAAGGATTTGGGACAAACAATGAGCAGTTCTTC

d_gene: NA
len: 17
v_gene: TRBV14
abundance: NA
j_gene: TRBJ1-3
CDR3aa: CASSQDQTVLSGNTIYF
CDR3nt: TGTGCCAGCAGCCAAGACCAAACAGTCCTCTCTGGAAACACCATATATTTT

d_gene: NA
len: 15
v_gene: TRBV5-8
abundance: NA
j_gene: TRBJ1-5
CDR3aa: CASSPDGNSNQPQHF
CDR3nt: TGTGCCAGCAGCCCGGACGGGAATAGCAATCAGCCCCAGCATTTT

d_gene: NA
len: 15
v_gene: TRBV19
abundance: NA
j_gene: TRBJ1-1
CDR3aa: CASSPALQGDTEAFF
CDR3nt: TGTGCCAGTAGTCCCGCGCTACAAGGGGACACTGAAGCTTTCTTT

d_gene: NA
len: 15
v_gene: TRBV27
abundance: NA
j_gene: TRBJ1-1
CDR3aa: CASSWAGGGRTEAFF
CDR3nt: TGTGCCAGCAGTTGGGCCGGGGGTGGAAGGACTGAAGCTTTCTTT

d_gene: NA
len: 14
v_gene: TRBV6-5
abundance: NA
j_gene: TRBJ2-3
CDR3aa: CASSYTGPTDTQYF
CDR3nt: TGTGCCAGCAGTTACACGGGACCTACAGATACGCAGTATTTT

d_gene: NA
len: 16
v_gene: TRBV19
abundance: NA
j_gene: TRBJ1-5
CDR3aa: CASSISAVLGNQPQHF
CDR3nt: TGTGCCAGTAGTATATCGGCCGTCCTTGGCAATCAGCCCCAGCATTTT

d_gene: NA
len: 14
v_gene: TRBV29-1
abundance: NA
j_gene: TRBJ1-2
CDR3aa: CSVDSGRNNYGYTF
CDR3nt: TGCAGCGTTGACTCGGGACGGAATAACTATGGCTACACCTTC

d_gene: TRBD2
len: 13
v_gene: TRBV9
abundance: once
j_gene: TRBJ2-1
CDR3aa: CASGTNNHNEQFF
CDR3nt: TGTGCCAGCGGGACTAATAATCACAATGAGCAGTTCTTC

d_gene: TRBD1
len: 14
v_gene: TRBV9
abundance: NA
j_gene: TRBJ2-2
CDR3aa: CASSVQGVSGELFF
CDR3nt: TGTGCCAGCAGCGTACAGGGGGTTAGCGGGGAGCTGTTTTTT

d_gene: NA
len: 16
v_gene: TRBV2
abundance: NA
j_gene: TRBJ2-1
CDR3aa: CASSDGRTVSYNEQFF
CDR3nt: TGTGCCAGCAGTGATGGGAGAACGGTCTCCTACAATGAGCAGTTCTTC

d_gene: NA
len: 11
v_gene: TRBV29-1
abundance: NA
j_gene: TRBJ2-7
CDR3aa: CSVDWGPEQYF
CDR3nt: TGCAGCGTTGATTGGGGACCCGAGCAGTACTTC

d_gene: TRBD2
len: 15
v_gene: TRBV9
abundance: NA
j_gene: TRBJ2-5
CDR3aa: CASSVGLAVQETQYF
CDR3nt: TGTGCCAGCAGCGTAGGACTAGCGGTTCAAGAGACCCAGTACTTC

d_gene: TRBD1
len: 16
v_gene: TRBV10-3
abundance: NA
j_gene: TRBJ2-6
CDR3aa: CAISGDRGRGANVLTF
CDR3nt: TGTGCCATCAGTGGGGACAGGGGGCGAGGGGCCAACGTCCTGACTTTC

d_gene: NA
len: 12
v_gene: TRBV28
abundance: NA
j_gene: TRBJ2-7
CDR3aa: CASKEDSYEQYF
CDR3nt: TGTGCCAGCAAAGAAGATTCCTACGAGCAGTACTTC

d_gene: NA
len: 11
v_gene: TRBV27
abundance: few
j_gene: TRBJ2-2
CDR3aa: CASSYTGELFF
CDR3nt: TGTGCCAGCAGTTACACCGGGGAGCTGTTTTTT

d_gene: NA
len: 17
v_gene: TRBV28
abundance: NA
j_gene: TRBJ2-7
CDR3aa: CASTGGAAGGYSYEQYF
CDR3nt: TGTGCCAGCACAGGGGGTGCGGCCGGGGGGTACTCCTACGAGCAGTACTTC

d_gene: NA
len: 15
v_gene: TRBV6-1
abundance: NA
j_gene: TRBJ2-2
CDR3aa: CASKGTPKSTGELFF
CDR3nt: TGTGCCAGCAAGGGGACTCCTAAATCCACCGGGGAGCTGTTTTTT

d_gene: NA
len: 12
v_gene: TRBV11-3
abundance: NA
j_gene: TRBJ2-1
CDR3aa: CASGSSYNEQFF
CDR3nt: TGTGCCAGCGGCAGCTCCTACAATGAGCAGTTCTTC

d_gene: NA
len: 11
v_gene: TRBV29-1
abundance: NA
j_gene: TRBJ2-5
CDR3aa: CSVVKQETQYF
CDR3nt: TGCAGCGTGGTCAAACAAGAGACCCAGTACTTC

d_gene: TRBD1
len: 16
v_gene: TRBV6-5
abundance: NA
j_gene: TRBJ2-2
CDR3aa: CASSYTRQGNTGELFF
CDR3nt: TGTGCCAGCAGTTACACAAGACAGGGAAACACCGGGGAGCTGTTTTTT

d_gene: NA
len: 14
v_gene: TRBV4-2
abundance: NA
j_gene: TRBJ2-7
CDR3aa: CASSDHGQNYEQYF
CDR3nt: TGTGCCAGCAGCGATCACGGACAGAACTACGAGCAGTACTTC

d_gene: TRBD1
len: 16
v_gene: TRBV5-4
abundance: NA
j_gene: TRBJ1-3
CDR3aa: CASSPSGGGYGNTIYF
CDR3nt: TGTGCCAGCTCCCCTTCGGGAGGGGGCTATGGAAACACCATATATTTT

d_gene: NA
len: 13
v_gene: TRBV14
abundance: NA
j_gene: TRBJ1-5
CDR3aa: CASSQYGNQPQHF
CDR3nt: TGTGCCAGCAGCCAATACGGCAATCAGCCCCAGCATTTT

d_gene: TRBD2
len: 16
v_gene: TRBV6-5
abundance: once
j_gene: TRBJ2-1
CDR3aa: CASSYSTGRPYNEQFF
CDR3nt: TGTGCCAGCAGTTACTCGACCGGGAGGCCCTACAATGAGCAGTTCTTC

d_gene: NA
len: 15
v_gene: TRBV19
abundance: NA
j_gene: TRBJ2-3
CDR3aa: CASSIWGRSTDTQYF
CDR3nt: TGTGCCAGTAGTATATGGGGACGATCCACAGATACGCAGTATTTT

d_gene: NA
len: 17
v_gene: TRBV10-1
abundance: NA
j_gene: TRBJ2-2
CDR3aa: CASSEWAHRANTGELFF
CDR3nt: TGCGCCAGCAGTGAGTGGGCGCACAGGGCTAACACCGGGGAGCTGTTTTTT

d_gene: TRBD2
len: 18
v_gene: TRBV29-1
abundance: NA
j_gene: TRBJ2-1
CDR3aa: CSVETLETSGNSYNEQFF
CDR3nt: TGCAGCGTTGAAACATTGGAGACTAGCGGGAACTCCTACAATGAGCAGTTCTTC

d_gene: NA
len: 15
v_gene: TRBV6-5
abundance: NA
j_gene: TRBJ2-5
CDR3aa: CASSYGGGLQETQYF
CDR3nt: TGTGCCAGCAGTTACGGCGGCGGCCTCCAAGAGACCCAGTACTTC

d_gene: NA
len: 13
v_gene: TRBV9
abundance: NA
j_gene: TRBJ2-3
CDR3aa: CASSVLAADTQYF
CDR3nt: TGTGCCAGCAGCGTATTGGCGGCGGATACGCAGTATTTT

d_gene: NA
len: 12
v_gene: TRBV5-4
abundance: NA
j_gene: TRBJ2-2
CDR3aa: CASRFGTGELFF
CDR3nt: TGTGCCAGCCGCTTCGGCACCGGGGAGCTGTTTTTT

d_gene: NA
len: 15
v_gene: TRBV27
abundance: NA
j_gene: TRBJ2-1
CDR3aa: CASSFGAALYNEQFF
CDR3nt: TGTGCCAGCAGTTTTGGAGCGGCCCTCTACAATGAGCAGTTCTTC

d_gene: NA
len: 13
v_gene: TRBV14
abundance: NA
j_gene: TRBJ2-7
CDR3aa: CASSQDLQHEQYF
CDR3nt: TGTGCCAGCAGCCAAGATCTACAGCACGAGCAGTACTTC

d_gene: NA
len: 16
v_gene: TRBV6-6
abundance: NA
j_gene: TRBJ2-3
CDR3aa: CASSYLTGGVPDTQYF
CDR3nt: TGTGCCAGCAGTTACTTGACAGGTGGGGTGCCGGATACGCAGTATTTT

d_gene: NA
len: 13
v_gene: TRBV7-9
abundance: NA
j_gene: TRBJ2-5
CDR3aa: CASSFPGQETQYF
CDR3nt: TGTGCCAGCAGCTTTCCAGGCCAAGAGACCCAGTACTTC

d_gene: TRBD2
len: 15
v_gene: TRBV9
abundance: NA
j_gene: TRBJ2-1
CDR3aa: CASSVRVAGTVEQFF
CDR3nt: TGTGCCAGCAGCGTAAGGGTAGCGGGGACGGTTGAGCAGTTCTTC

d_gene: NA
len: 13
v_gene: TRBV5-4
abundance: NA
j_gene: TRBJ2-7
CDR3aa: CASSLGLYYEQYF
CDR3nt: TGTGCCAGCAGCTTGGGGCTCTACTACGAGCAGTACTTC

d_gene: NA
len: 15
v_gene: TRBV15
abundance: NA
j_gene: TRBJ2-7
CDR3aa: CATSREGRTYYEQYF
CDR3nt: TGTGCCACCAGCAGGGAGGGGAGGACGTACTACGAGCAGTACTTC

d_gene: TRBD2
len: 17
v_gene: TRBV10-3
abundance: NA
j_gene: TRBJ2-1
CDR3aa: CAISGKSGSGSYNEQFF
CDR3nt: TGTGCCATCAGCGGGAAGAGCGGGAGTGGTTCCTACAATGAGCAGTTCTTC

d_gene: TRBD1
len: 14
v_gene: TRBV2
abundance: NA
j_gene: TRBJ2-1
CDR3aa: CASREQGRRGEQFF
CDR3nt: TGTGCCAGCAGGGAACAGGGGAGACGTGGGGAGCAGTTCTTC

d_gene: NA
len: 14
v_gene: TRBV7-5
abundance: NA
j_gene: TRBJ1-5
CDR3aa: CARSLANRVQPQHF
CDR3nt: TGTGCCAGAAGCTTAGCGAATAGGGTTCAGCCCCAGCATTTT

d_gene: NA
len: 15
v_gene: TRBV7-6
abundance: NA
j_gene: TRBJ2-7
CDR3aa: CASSFEAGASYEQYF
CDR3nt: TGTGCCAGCAGCTTTGAAGCGGGTGCGTCCTACGAGCAGTACTTC